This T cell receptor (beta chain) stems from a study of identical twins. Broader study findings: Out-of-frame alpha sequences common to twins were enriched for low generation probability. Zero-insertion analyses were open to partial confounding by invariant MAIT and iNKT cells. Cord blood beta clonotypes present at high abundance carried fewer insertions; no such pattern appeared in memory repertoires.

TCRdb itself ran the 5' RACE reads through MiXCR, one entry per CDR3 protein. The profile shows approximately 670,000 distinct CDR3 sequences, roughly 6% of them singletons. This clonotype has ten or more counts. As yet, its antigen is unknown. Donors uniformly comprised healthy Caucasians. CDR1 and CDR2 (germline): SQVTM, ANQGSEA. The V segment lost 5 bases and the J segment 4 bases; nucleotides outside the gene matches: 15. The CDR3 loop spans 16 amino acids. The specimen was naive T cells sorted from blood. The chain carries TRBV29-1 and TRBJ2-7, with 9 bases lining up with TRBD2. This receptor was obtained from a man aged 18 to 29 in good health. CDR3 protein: CSVSDPLSGSRYEQYF. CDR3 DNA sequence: TGCAGCGTTTCCGATCCCCTTAGCGGGAGTAGATACGAGCAGTACTTC.